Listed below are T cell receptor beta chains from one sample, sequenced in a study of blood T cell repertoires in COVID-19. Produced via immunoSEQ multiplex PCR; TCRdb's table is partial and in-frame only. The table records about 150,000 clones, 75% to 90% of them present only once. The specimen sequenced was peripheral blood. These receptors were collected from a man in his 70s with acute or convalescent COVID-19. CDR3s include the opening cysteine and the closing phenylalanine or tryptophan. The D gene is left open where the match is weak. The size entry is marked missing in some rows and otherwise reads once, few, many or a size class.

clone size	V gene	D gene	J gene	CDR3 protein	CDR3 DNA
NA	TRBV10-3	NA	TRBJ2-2	CAMAGQQSTGELFF	TGTGCCATGGCGGGACAGCAGTCCACCGGGGAGCTGTTTTTT
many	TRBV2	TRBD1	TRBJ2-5	CASTPGTGNLGTQYF	TGTGCCAGCACCCCCGGGACAGGAAATCTAGGGACCCAGTACTTC
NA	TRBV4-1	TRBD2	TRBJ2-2	CASKERGIATGELFF	TGCGCCAGCAAAGAGCGGGGGATAGCGACCGGGGAGCTGTTTTTT
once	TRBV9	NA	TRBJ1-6	CASSADRPDGDSPLHF	TGTGCCAGCAGCGCCGACAGGCCTGACGGGGATTCACCCCTCCACTTT
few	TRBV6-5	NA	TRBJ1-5	CASSSQRGQPQHF	TGTGCCAGCAGTTCACAAAGAGGGCAGCCCCAGCATTTT
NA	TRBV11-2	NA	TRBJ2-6	CASSGGGPYQDGANVLTF	TGTGCCAGCAGCGGAGGGGGCCCTTACCAGGATGGGGCCAACGTCCTGACTTTC
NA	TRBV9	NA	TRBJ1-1	CASSARPDTDTEAFF	TGTGCCAGCAGCGCACGACCGGACACGGACACTGAAGCTTTCTTT
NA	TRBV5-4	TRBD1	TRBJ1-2	CASSFDRVNGYTF	TGTGCCAGCAGCTTCGACAGGGTCAATGGCTACACCTTC
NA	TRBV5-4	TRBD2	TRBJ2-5	CASNQWGTSGSRETQYF	TGTGCCAGCAATCAATGGGGGACTAGCGGGAGCAGAGAGACCCAGTACTTC
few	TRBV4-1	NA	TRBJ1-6	CASSQGDMNNSPLHF	TGCGCCAGCAGCCAAGGGGACATGAATAATTCACCCCTCCACTTT
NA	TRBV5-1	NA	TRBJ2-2	CASSKSRANTGELFF	TGCGCCAGCAGCAAAAGTCGCGCGAACACCGGGGAGCTGTTTTTT
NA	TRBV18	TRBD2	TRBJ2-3	CASPGGRGDTQYF	TGTGCCAGCCCGGGGGGGCGCGGGGATACGCAGTATTTT
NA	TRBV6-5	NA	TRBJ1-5	CASSYSDSQGDQPQHF	TGTGCCAGCAGTTACTCGGACAGTCAAGGGGATCAGCCCCAGCATTTT
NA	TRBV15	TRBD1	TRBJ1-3	CATSRGVAGGAGNTIYF	TGTGCCACCAGCAGAGGCGTCGCAGGGGGCGCCGGAAACACCATATATTTT
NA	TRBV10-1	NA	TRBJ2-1	CASSESLDLDEQFF	TGCGCCAGCAGTGAGTCGTTGGACTTGGATGAGCAGTTCTTC
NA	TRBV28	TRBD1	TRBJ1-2	CASSSRTGAGYTF	TGTGCCAGCAGTTCTCGGACAGGGGCGGGCTACACCTTC
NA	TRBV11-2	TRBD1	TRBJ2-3	CASSSLDRASTDTQYF	TGTGCCAGCAGCTCCCTGGACAGGGCTAGCACAGATACGCAGTATTTT